This T cell receptor (beta chain) was sequenced in a study of cytomegalovirus exposure and HLA in healthy donors. With regard to this clone: Its antigen is undetermined.

The V segment lost 8 bases and the J segment 2 bases; nucleotides outside the gene matches: 5. Looked up from germline, CDR1 is MNHEY and CDR2 is SMNVEV (reference sequence). This CDR3 comprises 14 residues. Vbeta (60) and Jbeta (13) primers were used in the PCR. Profiling relied on immunoSEQ multiplex PCR, and the TCRdb table lists in-frame clones only, not all of them. The sample gives around 76,000 clones, about 71% of which show up once; nearly 10% is in the top ten. Notes on the study in general: About 87% or about 30% of the time was how often most TCR beta V segments were productive, according to an earlier analysis.

Material: PBMCs. This chain connects TRBV27 to TRBJ1-5, with 8 nucleotides matching TRBD1. This TCR was sampled from a woman between 50 and 59 years old in good health and CMV-seropositive. CDR3 bases: TGTGCCAGCCAACAGGGGGGGGGCAATCAGCCCCAGCATTTT. This encodes CASQQGGGNQPQHF.